The entry below gives a single T cell receptor (beta chain) sequence along with its context. The data were obtained in a study of early T cells in non-severe SARS-CoV-2 infection. TCRdb re-analysed the 5' RACE reads in MiXCR, keeping a single row per CDR3 protein. The data contain around 80,000 distinct CDR3 sequences, 11% of them seen just once; the ten biggest clones take up 12%. This CDR3 is 11 amino acids long. The ends were cut back, 5 bases at V and 11 bases at J, with 12 bases in the middle. Per germline, CDR1 MGHDK and CDR2 SYGVNS. This receptor was identified in an adult who was a healthcare worker with PCR-confirmed SARS-CoV-2 infection or an uninfected control (not recorded which). The source was whole blood, collected at baseline. This chain joins TRBV25-1 and TRBJ1-1, with D perhaps matching TRBD1 (6 bases). DNA of the CDR3: TGTGCCAGCAGTCTGGGGGGGGCGGCTTTCTTT. Translation: CASSLGGAAFF. Full variable domain (missing parts from reference TRBV25-1 and TRBJ1-1): EADIYQTPRYLVIGTGKKITLECSQTMGHDKMYWYQQDPGMELHLIHYSYGVNSTEKGDLSSESTVSRIRTEHFPLTLESARPSHTSQYLCASSLGGAAFFGQGTRLTVV.